The clone carrying this T cell receptor beta chain was observed at least ten times. Its target is unknown. Compared with germline, one end of the junction differs, possibly owing to a read error. The sample belongs to a study of Graves' ophthalmopathy and Graves' hyperthyroidism. Study results and limitations: Cross-validated, the 13-signature model showed 87.88%/81.08% sensitivity/specificity, and 80%/75% in the test set. The model's prediction of ophthalmopathy progression had 65% to 71% sensitivity and around 72% specificity.

The CDR3 has 15 amino acids. The V gene's germline CDR1 is SGHNT and CDR2 YYREEE (reference sequence). Amplification of TCR beta CDR3 regions used RNA transcripts. HTBI primers were used in a first-round RT-PCR, which preceded a second-round multiplex PCR. TCRdb re-analysed the multiplex PCR reads in MiXCR, keeping a single row per CDR3 protein. The sample includes a few hundred thousand distinct CDR3 sequences, about two fifths of them seen just once. The source material was peripheral blood or thyroid tissue (not recorded which). The source of this sequence is an adult man with Graves' hyperthyroidism. This chain links TRBV5-4 with TRBJ2-7, with D tentatively TRBD1 (6 bases). The CDR3 coding sequence is TGTGCCAGTAGCTTGGCAGGGGTCGTTTCCTACGAGCAGTACTTC. This translates into CASSLAGVVSYEQYF. The whole variable domain, filled in from reference TRBV5-4 and TRBJ2-7, reads ETGVTQSPTHLIKTRGQQVTLRCSSQSGHNTVSWYQQALGQGPQFIFQYYREEENGRGNFPPRFSGLQFPNYSSELNVNALELDDSALYLCASSLAGVVSYEQYFGPGTRLTVT.